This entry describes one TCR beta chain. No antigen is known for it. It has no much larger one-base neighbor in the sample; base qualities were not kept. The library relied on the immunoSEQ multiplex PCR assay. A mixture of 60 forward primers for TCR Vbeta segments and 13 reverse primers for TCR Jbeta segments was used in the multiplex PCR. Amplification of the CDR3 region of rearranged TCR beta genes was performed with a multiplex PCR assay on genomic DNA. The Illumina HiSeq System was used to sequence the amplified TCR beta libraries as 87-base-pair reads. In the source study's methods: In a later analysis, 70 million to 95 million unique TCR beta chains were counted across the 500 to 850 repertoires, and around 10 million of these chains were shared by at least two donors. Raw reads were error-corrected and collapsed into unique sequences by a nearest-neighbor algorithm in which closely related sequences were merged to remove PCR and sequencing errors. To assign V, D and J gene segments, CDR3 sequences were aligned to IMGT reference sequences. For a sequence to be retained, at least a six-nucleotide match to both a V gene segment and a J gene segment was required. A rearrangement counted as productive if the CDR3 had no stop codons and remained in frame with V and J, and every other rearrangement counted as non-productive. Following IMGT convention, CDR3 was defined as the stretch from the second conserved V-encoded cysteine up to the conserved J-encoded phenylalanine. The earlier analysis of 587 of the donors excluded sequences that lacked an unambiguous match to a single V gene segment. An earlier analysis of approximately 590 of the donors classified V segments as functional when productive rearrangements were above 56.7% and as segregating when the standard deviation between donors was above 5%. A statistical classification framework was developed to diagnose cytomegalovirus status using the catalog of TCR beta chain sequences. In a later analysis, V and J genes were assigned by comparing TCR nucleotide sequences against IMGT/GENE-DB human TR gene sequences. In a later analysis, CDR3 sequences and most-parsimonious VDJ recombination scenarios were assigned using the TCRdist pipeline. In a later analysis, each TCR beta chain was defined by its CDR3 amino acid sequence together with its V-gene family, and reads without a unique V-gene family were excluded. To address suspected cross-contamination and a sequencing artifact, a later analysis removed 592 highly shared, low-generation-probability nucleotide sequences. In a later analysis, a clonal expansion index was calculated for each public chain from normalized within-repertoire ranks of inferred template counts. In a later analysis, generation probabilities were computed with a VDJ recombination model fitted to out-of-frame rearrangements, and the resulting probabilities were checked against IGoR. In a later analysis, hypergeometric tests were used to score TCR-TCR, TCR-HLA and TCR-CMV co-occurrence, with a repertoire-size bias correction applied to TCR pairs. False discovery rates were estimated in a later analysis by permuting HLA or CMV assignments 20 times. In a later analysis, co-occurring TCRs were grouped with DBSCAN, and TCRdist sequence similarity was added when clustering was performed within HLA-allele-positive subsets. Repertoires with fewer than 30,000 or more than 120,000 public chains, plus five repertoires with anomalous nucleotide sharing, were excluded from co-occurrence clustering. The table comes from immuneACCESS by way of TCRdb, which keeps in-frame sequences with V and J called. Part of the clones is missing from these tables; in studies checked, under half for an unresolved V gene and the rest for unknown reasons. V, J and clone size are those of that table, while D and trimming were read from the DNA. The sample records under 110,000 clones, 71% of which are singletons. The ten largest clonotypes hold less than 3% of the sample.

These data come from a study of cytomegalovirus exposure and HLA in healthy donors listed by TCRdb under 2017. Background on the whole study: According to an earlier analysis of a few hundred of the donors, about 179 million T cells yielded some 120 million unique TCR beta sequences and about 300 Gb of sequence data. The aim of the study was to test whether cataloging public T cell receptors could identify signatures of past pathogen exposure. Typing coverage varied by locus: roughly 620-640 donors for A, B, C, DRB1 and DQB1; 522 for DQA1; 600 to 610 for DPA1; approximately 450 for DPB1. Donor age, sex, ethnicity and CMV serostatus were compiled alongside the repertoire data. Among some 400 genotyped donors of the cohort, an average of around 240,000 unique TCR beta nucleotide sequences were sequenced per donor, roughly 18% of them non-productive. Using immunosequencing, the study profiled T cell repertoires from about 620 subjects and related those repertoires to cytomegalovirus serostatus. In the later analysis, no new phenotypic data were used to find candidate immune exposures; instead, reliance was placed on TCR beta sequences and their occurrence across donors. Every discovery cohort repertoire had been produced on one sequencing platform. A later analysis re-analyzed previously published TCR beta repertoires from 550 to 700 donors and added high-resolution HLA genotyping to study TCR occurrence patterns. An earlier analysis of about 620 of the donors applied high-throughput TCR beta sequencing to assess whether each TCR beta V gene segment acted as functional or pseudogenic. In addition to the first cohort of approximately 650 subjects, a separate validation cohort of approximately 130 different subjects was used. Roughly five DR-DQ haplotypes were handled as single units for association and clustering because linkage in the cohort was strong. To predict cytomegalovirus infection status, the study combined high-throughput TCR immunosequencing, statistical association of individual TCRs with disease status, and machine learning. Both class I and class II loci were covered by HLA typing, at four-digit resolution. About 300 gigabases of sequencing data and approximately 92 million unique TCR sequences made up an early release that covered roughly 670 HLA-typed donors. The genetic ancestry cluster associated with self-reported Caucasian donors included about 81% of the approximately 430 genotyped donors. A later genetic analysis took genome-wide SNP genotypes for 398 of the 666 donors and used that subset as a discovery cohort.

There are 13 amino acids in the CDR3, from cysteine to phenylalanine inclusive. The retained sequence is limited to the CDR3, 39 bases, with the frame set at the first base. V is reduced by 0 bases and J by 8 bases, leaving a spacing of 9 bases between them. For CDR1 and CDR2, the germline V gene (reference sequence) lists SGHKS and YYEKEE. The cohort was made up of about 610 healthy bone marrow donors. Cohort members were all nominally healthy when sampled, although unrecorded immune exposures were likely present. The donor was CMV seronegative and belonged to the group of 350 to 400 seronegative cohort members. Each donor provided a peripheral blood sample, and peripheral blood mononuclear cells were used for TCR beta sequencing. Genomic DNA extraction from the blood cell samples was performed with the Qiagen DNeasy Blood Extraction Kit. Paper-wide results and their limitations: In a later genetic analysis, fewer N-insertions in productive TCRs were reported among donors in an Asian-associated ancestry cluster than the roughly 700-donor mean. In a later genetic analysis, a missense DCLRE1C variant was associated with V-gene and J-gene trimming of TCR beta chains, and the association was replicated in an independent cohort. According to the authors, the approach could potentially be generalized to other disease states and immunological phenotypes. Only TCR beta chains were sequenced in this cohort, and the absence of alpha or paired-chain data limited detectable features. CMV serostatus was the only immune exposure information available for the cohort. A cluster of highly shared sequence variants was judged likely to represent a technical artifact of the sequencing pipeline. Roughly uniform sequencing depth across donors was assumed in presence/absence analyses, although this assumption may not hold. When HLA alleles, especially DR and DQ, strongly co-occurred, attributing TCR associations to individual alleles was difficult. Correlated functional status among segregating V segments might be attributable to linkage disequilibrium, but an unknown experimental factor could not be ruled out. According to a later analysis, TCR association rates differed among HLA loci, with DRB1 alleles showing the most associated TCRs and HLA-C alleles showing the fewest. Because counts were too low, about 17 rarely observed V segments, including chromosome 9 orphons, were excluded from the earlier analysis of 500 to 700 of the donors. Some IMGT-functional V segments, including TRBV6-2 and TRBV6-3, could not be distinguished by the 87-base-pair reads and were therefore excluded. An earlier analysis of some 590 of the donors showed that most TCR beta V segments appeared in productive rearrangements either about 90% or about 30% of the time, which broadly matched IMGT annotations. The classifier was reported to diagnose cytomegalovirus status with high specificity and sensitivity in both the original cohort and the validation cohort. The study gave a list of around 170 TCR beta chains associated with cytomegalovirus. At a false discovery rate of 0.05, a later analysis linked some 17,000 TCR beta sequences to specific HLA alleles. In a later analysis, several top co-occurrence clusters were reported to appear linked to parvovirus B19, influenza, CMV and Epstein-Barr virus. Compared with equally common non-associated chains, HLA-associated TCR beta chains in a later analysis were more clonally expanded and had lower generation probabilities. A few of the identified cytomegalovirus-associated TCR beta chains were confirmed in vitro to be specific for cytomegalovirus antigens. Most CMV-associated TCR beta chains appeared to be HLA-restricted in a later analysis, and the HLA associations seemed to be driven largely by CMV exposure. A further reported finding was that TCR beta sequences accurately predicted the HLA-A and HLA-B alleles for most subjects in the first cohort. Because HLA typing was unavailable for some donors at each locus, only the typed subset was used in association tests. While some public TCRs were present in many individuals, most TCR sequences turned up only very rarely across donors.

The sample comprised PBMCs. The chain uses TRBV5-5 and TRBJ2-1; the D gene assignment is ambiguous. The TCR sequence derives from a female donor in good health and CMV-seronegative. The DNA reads TGTGCCAGCAGCTTGGATCAGTTTTATGAGCAGTTCTTC. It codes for CASSLDQFYEQFF.